A selection of T cell receptor beta chains follows, all from one sample in a study of blood T cells in healthy people across ages. One entry per CDR3 protein, called by TCRdb with MiXCR from the 5' RACE reads. The data show roughly 1,800,000 distinct CDR3 sequences, about 50% seen once. Sequenced: blood. The source of these receptors is a woman aged 40 to 50 in good health. The CDR3 runs from the conserved cysteine through the conserved F or W. A D gene is named only where the DNA matches it firmly. The size of a clone is reported for some rows only, either as once, few or many, or as a class for expanded clones.

D gene,J gene,V gene,clone size,CDR3 protein,CDR3 DNA
-,TRBJ1-2,TRBV4-1,-,CASSHNREGFDYGYTF,TGCGCCAGCAGCCATAACCGTGAAGGATTTGACTATGGCTACACCTTC
-,TRBJ2-6,TRBV7-2,-,CASSPDRRRGANVLTF,TGTGCCAGCAGCCCTGACCGACGACGAGGGGCCAACGTCCTGACTTTC
-,TRBJ2-1,TRBV28,few,CASREGTEGAPEQFF,TGTGCCAGCAGGGAGGGAACCGAGGGGGCTCCTGAGCAGTTCTTC
-,TRBJ2-3,TRBV6-5,few,CASNRTGFPDTQYF,TGTGCCAGCAACCGAACAGGGTTCCCAGATACGCAGTATTTT
-,TRBJ1-4,TRBV29-1,-,CSVDGENNEKLFF,TGCAGCGTTGATGGAGAAAATAATGAAAAACTGTTTTTT
-,TRBJ2-5,TRBV2,few,CASLDSGRLLETQYF,TGTGCCAGTCTTGATTCGGGACGACTTTTGGAGACCCAGTACTTC
-,TRBJ2-1,TRBV12-3/TRBV12-4,-,CASSQQGWSYNEQFF,TGTGCCAGCAGTCAACAGGGATGGTCCTACAATGAGCAGTTCTTC
TRBD2,TRBJ2-6,TRBV7-2,-,CASSPSGGSGANVLTF,TGTGCCAGCAGCCCCAGCGGGGGGTCTGGGGCCAACGTCCTGACTTTC
TRBD2,TRBJ2-7,TRBV4-3,-,CASSGLAGVPVLEQYF,TGCGCCAGCTCGGGACTAGCGGGGGTGCCCGTCCTCGAGCAGTACTTC
-,TRBJ1-5,TRBV20-1,-,CSTDRNNQPQHF,TGCAGTACTGACAGGAACAATCAGCCCCAGCATTTT
-,TRBJ1-1,TRBV4-2,few,CASSQPTQGPNTEAFF,TGTGCCAGCAGCCAACCTACCCAGGGACCCAACACTGAAGCTTTCTTT
TRBD1,TRBJ2-6,TRBV5-1,-,CASSLRQGVTSTGANVPTF,TGCGCCAGCAGCTTACGACAGGGGGTCACCTCTACTGGGGCCAACGTCCCGACTTTC
-,TRBJ2-1,TRBV12-5,-,CASGLVLGQRYNEQFF,TGTGCTAGTGGTTTGGTACTAGGACAGAGATACAATGAGCAGTTCTTC
-,TRBJ2-5,TRBV18,-,CASSRYRAETQYF,TGTGCCAGCTCACGATACAGGGCCGAGACCCAGTACTTC
-,TRBJ2-7,TRBV27,once,CASSWGDRGSEQYF,TGTGCCAGCAGTTGGGGGGACAGAGGGAGTGAGCAGTACTTC
-,TRBJ2-1,TRBV15,once,CATSRGLRRILASANEQFF,TGTGCCACCAGCAGAGGCCTGCGACGGATTCTAGCCTCTGCTAATGAGCAGTTCTTC
TRBD1,TRBJ2-5,TRBV7-2,few,CASSAGTGGVETQYF,TGTGCCAGCAGCGCCGGGACAGGGGGCGTAGAGACCCAGTACTTC
TRBD2,TRBJ2-1,TRBV4-3,-,CASSQLAGGSCYNEQFF,TGCGCCAGCAGCCAATTAGCGGGGGGGAGCTGCTACAATGAGCAGTTCTTC
-,TRBJ1-2,TRBV4-3,few,CASSQEDGGGYGYTF,TGCGCCAGCAGCCAAGAGGACGGCGGGGGCTATGGCTACACCTTC
TRBD1,TRBJ2-7,TRBV27,-,CASGTGGEQYF,TGTGCCAGCGGTACAGGGGGCGAGCAGTACTTC
TRBD2,TRBJ2-3,TRBV6-1,-,CASSERDYNTDTQYF,TGTGCCAGCAGTGAAAGGGACTACAACACAGATACGCAGTATTTT
-,TRBJ1-6,TRBV6-1,-,CAGIRSSGYNSPLHF,TGTGCCGGCATTCGGTCCTCAGGGTACAATTCACCCCTCCACTTT
TRBD1,TRBJ1-2,TRBV29-1,few,CSVPGTEGDGYTF,TGCAGCGTTCCCGGGACAGAAGGAGATGGCTACACCTTC
TRBD2,TRBJ2-1,TRBV27,-,CASSFPPERRGAYNEQFF,TGTGCCAGCAGTTTCCCCCCTGAGAGGCGGGGGGCCTACAATGAGCAGTTCTTC
-,TRBJ1-1,TRBV4-1,-,CASSHPESGDTEAFF,TGCGCCAGCAGCCATCCTGAGTCAGGGGACACTGAAGCTTTCTTT
TRBD2,TRBJ2-5,TRBV15,few,CATSRDGGGATETQYF,TGTGCCACCAGCAGAGATGGCGGGGGGGCCACAGAGACCCAGTACTTC
TRBD1,TRBJ1-1,TRBV6-5,-,CASIRDSMNTEAFF,TGTGCCAGCATAAGGGACAGCATGAACACTGAAGCTTTCTTT
-,TRBJ1-5,TRBV6-8,-,CASIRARNDNQPQHF,TGTGCCAGCATTAGGGCGCGAAACGACAATCAGCCCCAGCATTTT
-,TRBJ2-5,TRBV20-1,few,CSARQGNRETQYF,TGCAGTGCTAGACAGGGCAATAGGGAGACCCAGTACTTC
-,TRBJ1-1,TRBV27,-,CASSAMTNTEAFF,TGTGCCAGCAGCGCAATGACGAACACTGAAGCTTTCTTT
TRBD1,TRBJ2-7,TRBV7-6,-,CASSPGGTGVLEQYF,TGTGCCAGCAGCCCAGGGGGGACAGGGGTGCTCGAGCAGTACTTC
TRBD1,TRBJ1-1,TRBV29-1,-,CSVVGDRAMNTEAFF,TGCAGCGTTGTGGGGGACAGGGCGATGAACACTGAAGCTTTCTTT
-,TRBJ1-5,TRBV11-3,-,CASSFYRVGSANSNQPQHF,TGTGCCAGCAGCTTTTACAGGGTCGGGTCTGCGAATAGCAATCAGCCCCAGCATTTT
TRBD2,TRBJ2-1,TRBV4-3,-,CASSQEGLADKIYNEQFF,TGCGCCAGCAGCCAAGAGGGGCTAGCGGATAAGATCTACAATGAGCAGTTCTTC
-,TRBJ1-2,TRBV20-1,-,CSAREGTGYGYTF,TGCAGTGCTAGAGAAGGGACGGGTTATGGCTACACCTTC
TRBD1,TRBJ2-7,TRBV5-6,-,CASSYDRGVSYEQYF,TGTGCCAGCAGCTATGACAGGGGGGTCTCCTACGAGCAGTACTTC
-,TRBJ2-1,TRBV20-1,-,CSARGHPWGYNEQFF,TGCAGTGCTAGAGGACACCCCTGGGGGTACAATGAGCAGTTCTTC
-,TRBJ2-7,TRBV2,once,CASRWEAYEQYF,TGTGCCAGCAGATGGGAGGCCTACGAGCAGTACTTC
-,TRBJ2-5,TRBV20-1,few,CSARGEIGTQYF,TGCAGTGCTAGAGGGGAGATTGGGACCCAGTACTTC
-,TRBJ2-1,TRBV20-1,once,CSARDGRGGLNEQFF,TGCAGTGCTAGAGATGGGAGGGGGGGCCTGAATGAGCAGTTCTTC
-,TRBJ1-6,TRBV12-3/TRBV12-4,few,CASSYLGSPLHF,TGTGCCAGCAGTTACTTGGGGTCACCCCTCCACTTT
TRBD1,TRBJ2-2,TRBV6-2/TRBV6-3,-,CASRRGQGYTGELFF,TGTGCCAGCAGGCGAGGACAGGGTTACACCGGGGAGCTGTTTTTT